Sequencing of this T cell receptor (beta chain) was carried out in a study of blood T cells in healthy people across ages. About the research overall: Every two T cells gave about one barcoded beta molecule via template switching.

With 4 bases clipped from V and 11 bases from J, the junction kept 14 bases outside the gene matches. The germline V gene has CDR1 SGHRS and CDR2 YFSETQ. This CDR3 region has 14 residues. Primers used in a second PCR of roughly 6 to 12 cycles were a sample-barcoded 5' primer and a J-beta primer mix. Every sample gave at least 2.5 million paired-end reads containing CDR3. MiXCR, applied by TCRdb to the 5' RACE reads, yields one record per CDR3 protein. The data show fewer than 2,000,000 distinct CDR3 sequences, more than 35% seen once. A word on this clonotype: A much larger clone is a single base away; this may be a read error.

The chain employs TRBV5-1 and TRBJ2-5; TRBD1 aligns across 7 bases. The specimen sequenced was blood. The TCR originated in a human donor in good health. The CDR3 nucleotides are TGCGCCAGCAGCGACGTACAGGGGTACTACGGGCAGTACTTC. Amino acid sequence: CASSDVQGYYGQYF.